The sequence of this T cell receptor beta chain was determined in a study of neoadjuvant anti-PD-1 for oral cavity cancer. Patients had newly diagnosed, untreated stage II-IVA oral cavity squamous cell carcinoma. Overall study results and limits: PBMC Gini-index clonality exceeded responders' in non-responders post-nivolumab. Higher pretreatment Treg/Th17 ratios tracked higher pretreatment blood clonality.

Measured with immunoSEQ multiplex PCR; TCRdb has only the in-frame clones, and not every one. Among several thousand clones listed, 76% were seen once. This clone occurred a few times. Its cognate antigen is unknown. The V gene lost 5 bases and the J gene lost 2 bases, with 7 bases spanning the gap. The CDR3 totals 13 residues. The germline V gene encodes CDR1 LNHDA and CDR2 SQIVND (reference sequence). Sequenced here: PBMCs, sampled before nivolumab (anti-PD-1) treatment. The receptor was isolated from a person between 40 and 85 years old with oral cavity squamous cell carcinoma. This rearrangement joins TRBV19 to TRBJ1-5; no firm D call. CDR3 sequence: CASSWAGNQPQHF. The CDR3 DNA reads as TGTGCCAGTAGTTGGGCAGGCAATCAGCCCCAGCATTTT.